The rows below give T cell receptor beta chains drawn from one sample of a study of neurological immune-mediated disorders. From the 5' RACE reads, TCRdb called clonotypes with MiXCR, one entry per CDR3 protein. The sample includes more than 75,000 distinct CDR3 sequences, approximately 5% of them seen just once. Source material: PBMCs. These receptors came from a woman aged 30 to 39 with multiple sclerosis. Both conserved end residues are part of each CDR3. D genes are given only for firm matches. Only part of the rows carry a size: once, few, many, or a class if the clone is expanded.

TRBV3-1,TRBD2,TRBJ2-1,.,TGTGCCAGCAGCCAAGATCGGGGACAGGGACTAGCGGGAGCCTACAATGAGCAGTTCTTC,CASSQDRGQGLAGAYNEQFF
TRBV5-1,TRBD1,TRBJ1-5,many,TGCGCCAGCAGCCGAGGGGGCGAAGGTCAGCCCCAGCATTTT,CASSRGGEGQPQHF
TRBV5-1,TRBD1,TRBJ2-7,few,TGCGCCAGCAGCTTCACAGGGGGGACCTACGAGCAGTACTTC,CASSFTGGTYEQYF
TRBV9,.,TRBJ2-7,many,TGTGCCAGCAGCGTAGGACCATACTACGAGCAGTACTTC,CASSVGPYYEQYF
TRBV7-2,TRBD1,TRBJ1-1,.,TGTGCCAGCAGCACCCGTGCCGGGACAGCGAACACTGAAGCTTTCTTT,CASSTRAGTANTEAFF
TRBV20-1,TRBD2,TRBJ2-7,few,TGCAGTGCCACTCTAGCGGGAGGGCCGGGGGACGAGCAGTACTTC,CSATLAGGPGDEQYF
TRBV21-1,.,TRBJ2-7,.,TGTGCCAGCAGCAAAGGGTGTCGGCAGGGAAAGAACGAGCAGTACTTC,CASSKGCRQGKNEQYF
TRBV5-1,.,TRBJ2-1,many,TGCGCCAGCAGCTTGGGCCGCCGAAATTTTAACAATGAGCAGTTCTTC,CASSLGRRNFNNEQFF
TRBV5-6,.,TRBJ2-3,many,TGTGCCAGCAGCTTGGTTTGGGGGGGCGACACAGATACGCAGTATTTT,CASSLVWGGDTDTQYF
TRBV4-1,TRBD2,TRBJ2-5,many,TGCGCCAGCAGCCGGGGGGGAATGGAGACCCAGTACTTC,CASSRGGMETQYF
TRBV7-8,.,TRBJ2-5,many,TGTGCCAGCAGCCCCGCTTACGACACCCCAGAGACCCAGTACTTC,CASSPAYDTPETQYF
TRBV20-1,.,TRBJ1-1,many,TGCAGTGCTCCTCCCAGCGGGAACACTGAAGCTTTCTTT,CSAPPSGNTEAFF
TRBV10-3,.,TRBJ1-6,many,TGTGCCATCACGAGTGGTAATTCACCCCTCCACTTT,CAITSGNSPLHF